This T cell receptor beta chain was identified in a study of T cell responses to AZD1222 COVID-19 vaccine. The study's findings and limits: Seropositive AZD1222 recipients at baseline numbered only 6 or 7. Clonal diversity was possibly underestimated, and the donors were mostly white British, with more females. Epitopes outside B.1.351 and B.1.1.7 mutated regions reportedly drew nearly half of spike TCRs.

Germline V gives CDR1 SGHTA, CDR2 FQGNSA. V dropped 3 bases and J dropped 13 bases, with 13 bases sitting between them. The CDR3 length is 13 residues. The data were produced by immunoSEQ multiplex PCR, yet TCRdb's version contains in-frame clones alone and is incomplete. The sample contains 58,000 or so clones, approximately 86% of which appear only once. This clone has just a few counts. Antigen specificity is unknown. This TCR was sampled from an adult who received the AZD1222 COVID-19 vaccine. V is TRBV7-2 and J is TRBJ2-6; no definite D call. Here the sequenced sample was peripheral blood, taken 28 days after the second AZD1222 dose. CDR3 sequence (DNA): TGTGCCAGCAGCTTGGGGTTGGGAAGGGTCCTGACTTTC. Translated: CASSLGLGRVLTF.